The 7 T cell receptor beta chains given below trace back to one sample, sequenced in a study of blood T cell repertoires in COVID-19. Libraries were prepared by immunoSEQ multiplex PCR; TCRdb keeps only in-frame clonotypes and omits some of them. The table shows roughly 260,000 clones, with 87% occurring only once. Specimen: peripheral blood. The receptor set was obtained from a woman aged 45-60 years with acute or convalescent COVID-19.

CDR3 region: CASSFRDRNTGELFF. The CDR3 DNA follows: TGTGCCAGCAGTTTCCGGGACAGAAACACCGGGGAGCTGTTTTTT. V gene TRBV6-5 combines with J gene TRBJ2-2; 7 bases align to TRBD1. This CDR3 spans 15 amino acids. V was pared by 4 bases and J by 2 bases, with 4 bases of the junction left unmatched. Germline CDR1 is MNHEY and CDR2 is SVGAGI.

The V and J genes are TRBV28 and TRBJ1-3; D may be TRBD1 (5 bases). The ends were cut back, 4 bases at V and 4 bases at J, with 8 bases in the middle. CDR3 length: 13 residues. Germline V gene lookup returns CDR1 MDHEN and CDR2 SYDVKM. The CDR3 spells CASSSRGGNTIYF. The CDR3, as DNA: TGTGCCAGCAGTTCCCGGGGGGGAAACACCATATATTTT.

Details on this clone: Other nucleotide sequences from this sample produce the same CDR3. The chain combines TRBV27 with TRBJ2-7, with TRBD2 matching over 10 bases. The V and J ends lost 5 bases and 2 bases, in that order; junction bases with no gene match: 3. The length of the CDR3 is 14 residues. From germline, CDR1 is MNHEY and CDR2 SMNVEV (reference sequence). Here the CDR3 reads CASSPLAGAYEQYF. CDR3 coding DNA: TGTGCCAGCAGTCCTCTAGCGGGAGCCTACGAGCAGTACTTC.

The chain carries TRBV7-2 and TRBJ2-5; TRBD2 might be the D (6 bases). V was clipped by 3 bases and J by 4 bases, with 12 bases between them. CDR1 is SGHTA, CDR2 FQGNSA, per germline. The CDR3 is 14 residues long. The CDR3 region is CASSFLTAGETQYF. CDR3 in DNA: TGTGCCAGCAGCTTTTTGACAGCGGGAGAGACCCAGTACTTC.

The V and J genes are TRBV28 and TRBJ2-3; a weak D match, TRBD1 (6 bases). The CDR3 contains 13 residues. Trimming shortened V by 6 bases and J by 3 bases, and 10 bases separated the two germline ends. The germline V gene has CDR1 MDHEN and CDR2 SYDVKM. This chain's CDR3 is CASRPQGTDTQYF. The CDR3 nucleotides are TGTGCCAGCAGACCGCAGGGGACAGATACGCAGTATTTT.

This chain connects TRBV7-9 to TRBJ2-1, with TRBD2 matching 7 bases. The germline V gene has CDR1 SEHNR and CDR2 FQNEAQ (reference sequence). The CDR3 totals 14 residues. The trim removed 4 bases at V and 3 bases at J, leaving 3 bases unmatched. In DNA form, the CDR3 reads TGTGCCAGCAGCTCCGGGACTAACTACAATGAGCAGTTCTTC. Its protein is CASSSGTNYNEQFF.

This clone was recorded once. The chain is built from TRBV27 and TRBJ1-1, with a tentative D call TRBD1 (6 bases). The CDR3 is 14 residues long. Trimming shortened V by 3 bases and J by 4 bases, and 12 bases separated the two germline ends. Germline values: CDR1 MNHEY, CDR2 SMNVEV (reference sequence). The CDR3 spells CASSFRGVSTEAFF. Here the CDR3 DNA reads TGTGCCAGCAGTTTCAGGGGAGTGAGCACTGAAGCTTTCTTT.